This record looks at one T cell receptor beta chain sequence and its context. This clone was recorded a few times. Which antigen it targets is not known. Per-base qualities were not stored, and no clone one base away is much larger. This record belongs to a study of blood T cell repertoires in COVID-19 (TCRdb year 2020). For the wider study: Collaborator samples came from the United States, Italy and Spain and covered acute and convalescent phases of COVID-19. The prospective study material was composed of cDNA or gDNA derived from T cells, B-cell-depleted T cells, or PBMCs. The repertoires were made available in a free public database intended to serve as a resource for research on the immune response to SARS-CoV-2. Samples were obtained from the ongoing ImmuneRACE study (first 160 participants) and from about 1,300 subjects provided by 6 global collaborators. The sample metadata nearly always contained a de-identified subject ID, COVID-19 status, age in years and sex. Where available, HLA class I and class II types were taken from metadata supplied by the sample provider and were not determined by assay-based typing. The dataset comprised deeply sampled blood TCRbeta repertoires from subjects exposed to, actively infected with, or recovered from COVID-19.

The CDR3 holds 16 amino acids from the cysteine to the phenylalanine. Only the CDR3 portion is preserved as DNA: 48 bases, with reading frame beginning at the first base. Trimmed from V: 6 bases; trimmed from J: 0 bases; junction bases lacking a gene match: 8. CDR1 and CDR2 (SGHAT, FQNNGV) derive from the germline V gene. General study outcomes and caveats: How much clinical and demographic metadata was included differed by source and by participant, and the metadata was provided uncurated.

Enrolling through a virtual design, the prospective study's participants ranged in age from roughly 18 to 95 years and lived across roughly 23 United States geographic areas. In the prospective study, participants were assigned to cohorts based on the clinical history participants reported in a screening survey and a study questionnaire. Exposed participants had been in contact with someone with a PCR-confirmed or clinician-diagnosed COVID-19 case within 2 weeks of study entry. Mobile phlebotomists in the prospective study collected whole blood, serum and a nasopharyngeal or oropharyngeal swab from every participant. Prospective study participants could optionally give additional blood draws and questionnaires over an approximately two-month period. Blood samples from the prospective study were shipped frozen or at room temperature prior to DNA extraction. TCRbeta CDR3 regions were amplified from genomic DNA using the immunoSEQ Assay, a bias-controlled multiplex PCR. Per the authors' processing: Nucleated cell counts per sample were estimated from amplification of reference gene primers within the assay. Sequence reads were collapsed and filtered to measure the absolute abundance of every unique TCRbeta CDR3 rearrangement. For each sample, productive Simpson clonality was calculated as the square root of Simpson's diversity index across productive rearrangements. Here the immuneACCESS table is served through TCRdb, limited to in-frame sequences with V and J called. Missing clones are a known gap in these copies; in checked studies unresolved V genes cover under half, and the rest lacks a known reason. V and J calls and clone size are as listed in that table; D and trimming were resolved from the DNA. Recorded for this sample are 250,000 to 300,000 clones; over 85% of them occurred a single time. In total, the top ten clones hold less than 3.5% of the sample.

This receptor was taken from a woman aged 45-65 years who had been exposed to COVID-19. The sequenced sample consisted of PBMCs or T cells enriched from blood (not recorded which). This receptor chain uses TRBV11-2 and TRBJ1-3; 7 central bases correspond to TRBD1. The encoded CDR3 is CASSRSGTDSGNTIYF. The sequence in DNA is TGTGCCAGCAGTCGATCCGGGACAGACTCTGGAAACACCATATATTTT.